This note documents a single T cell receptor beta chain sequence. Authors' methods: Estimated nucleated cell counts came from reference gene primer amplification. Clones were sequenced by immunoSEQ multiplex PCR, and TCRdb holds only the in-frame ones, with some missing. The DNA was the basis for D and trimming; V, J and clone size are from that table. The sample has under 70,000 clones; approximately 79% are singletons. Trimming shortened V by 1 base and J by 4 bases, and 10 bases separated the two germline ends. Germline V gene lookup returns CDR1 SGHVS and CDR2 FQNEAQ. CDR3 length equals 14 residues. The source of the sample is a study of blood T cell repertoires in COVID-19. Study at large: Spain, Italy and the United States supplied samples that represented acute and convalescent COVID-19. The cDNA or gDNA used as material had been derived from T cells, B-cell-depleted T cells, or PBMCs.

The J gene is TRBJ1-1, the V gene TRBV7-8; D is ambiguous. The sequenced material came from peripheral blood. The sequence came from a woman of 80 years or more with active or convalescent COVID-19. In nucleotides, the CDR3 is TGTGCCAGCAGCTTAGTGGCGGGGTCCACTGAAGCTTTCTTT. This encodes CASSLVAGSTEAFF.